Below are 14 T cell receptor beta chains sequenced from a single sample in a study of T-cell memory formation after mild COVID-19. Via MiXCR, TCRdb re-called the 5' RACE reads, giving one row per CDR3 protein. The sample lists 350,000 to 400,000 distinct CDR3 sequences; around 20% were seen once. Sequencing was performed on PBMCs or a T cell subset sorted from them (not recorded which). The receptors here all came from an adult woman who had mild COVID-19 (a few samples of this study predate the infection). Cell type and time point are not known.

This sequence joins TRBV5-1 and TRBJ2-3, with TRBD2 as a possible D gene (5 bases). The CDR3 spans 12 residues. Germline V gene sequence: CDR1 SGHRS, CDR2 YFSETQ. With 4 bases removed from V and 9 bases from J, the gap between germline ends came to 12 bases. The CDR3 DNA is TGCGCCAGCAGCCCATCCCCGGGAACGCAGTATTTT. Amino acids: CASSPSPGTQYF.

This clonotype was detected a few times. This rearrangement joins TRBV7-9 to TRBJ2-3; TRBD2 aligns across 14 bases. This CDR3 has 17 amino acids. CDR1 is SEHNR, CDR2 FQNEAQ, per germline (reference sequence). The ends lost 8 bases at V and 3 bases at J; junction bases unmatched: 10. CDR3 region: CASRLDGTSGRTDTQYF. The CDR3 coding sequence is TGTGCCAGCCGACTGGACGGGACTAGCGGGAGAACAGATACGCAGTATTTT.

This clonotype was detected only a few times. The CDR3 region is CASSLPGKDYGYTF. The CDR3, as DNA: TGTGCCAGCAGCTTACCAGGGAAGGACTATGGCTACACCTTC. The chain has TRBV7-9 and TRBJ1-2, with a possible D match to TRBD1 (5 bases). Germline CDR1 SEHNR, CDR2 FQNEAQ (reference sequence). V lost 2 bases, J lost 3 bases, and 10 bases lay in between. The CDR3 length is 14 residues.

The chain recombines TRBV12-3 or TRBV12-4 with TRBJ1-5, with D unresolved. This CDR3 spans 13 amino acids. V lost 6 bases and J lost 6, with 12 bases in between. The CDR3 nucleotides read TGTGCCAGCAGCCTTTACGGTGCTCAGCCCCAGCATTTT. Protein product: CASSLYGAQPQHF.

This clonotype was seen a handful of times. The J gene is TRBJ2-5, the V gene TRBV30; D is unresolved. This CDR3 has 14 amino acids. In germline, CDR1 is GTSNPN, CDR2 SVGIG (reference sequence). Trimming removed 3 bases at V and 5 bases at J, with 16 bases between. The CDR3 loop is CAWSPDWTGETQYF. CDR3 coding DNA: TGTGCCTGGAGCCCCGACTGGACCGGGGAGACCCAGTACTTC. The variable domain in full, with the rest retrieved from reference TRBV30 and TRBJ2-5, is SQTIHQWPATLVQPVGSPLSLECTVEGTSNPNLYWYRQAAGRGLQLLFYSVGIGQISSEVPQNLSASRPQDRQFILSSKKLLLSDSGFYLCAWSPDWTGETQYFGPGTRLLVL.

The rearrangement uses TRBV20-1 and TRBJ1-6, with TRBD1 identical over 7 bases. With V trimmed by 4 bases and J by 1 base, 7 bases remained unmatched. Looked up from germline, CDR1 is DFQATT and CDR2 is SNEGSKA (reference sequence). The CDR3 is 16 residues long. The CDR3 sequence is CSATGEQGSYNSPLHF. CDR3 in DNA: TGCAGTGCTACCGGGGAACAGGGGTCCTATAATTCACCCCTCCACTTT.

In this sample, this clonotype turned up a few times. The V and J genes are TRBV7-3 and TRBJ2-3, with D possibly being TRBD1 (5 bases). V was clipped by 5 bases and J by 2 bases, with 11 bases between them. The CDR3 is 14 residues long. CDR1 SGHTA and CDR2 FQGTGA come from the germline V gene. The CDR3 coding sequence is TGTGCCAGCAGCGTTCAGGGTTCCACAGATACGCAGTATTTT. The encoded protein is CASSVQGSTDTQYF.

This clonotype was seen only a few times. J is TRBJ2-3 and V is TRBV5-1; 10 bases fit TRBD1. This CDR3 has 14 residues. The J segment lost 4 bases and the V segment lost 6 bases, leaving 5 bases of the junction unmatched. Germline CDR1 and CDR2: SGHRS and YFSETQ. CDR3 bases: TGCGCCAGCATCGGGACAGGGGCGGCAGATACGCAGTATTTT. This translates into CASIGTGAADTQYF.

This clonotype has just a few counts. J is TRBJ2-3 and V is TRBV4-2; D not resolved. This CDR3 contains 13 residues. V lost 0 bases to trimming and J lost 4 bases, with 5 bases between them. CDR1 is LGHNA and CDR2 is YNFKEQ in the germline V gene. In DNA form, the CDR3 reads TGTGCCAGCAGCCAAGAAGCCCCAGATACGCAGTATTTT. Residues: CASSQEAPDTQYF.

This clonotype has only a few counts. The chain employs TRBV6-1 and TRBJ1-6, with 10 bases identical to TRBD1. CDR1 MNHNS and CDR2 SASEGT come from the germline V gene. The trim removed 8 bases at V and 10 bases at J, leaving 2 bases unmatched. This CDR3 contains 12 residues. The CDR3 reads CASGTGESPLHF. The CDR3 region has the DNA TGTGCCAGCGGGACAGGGGAGTCACCCCTCCACTTT.

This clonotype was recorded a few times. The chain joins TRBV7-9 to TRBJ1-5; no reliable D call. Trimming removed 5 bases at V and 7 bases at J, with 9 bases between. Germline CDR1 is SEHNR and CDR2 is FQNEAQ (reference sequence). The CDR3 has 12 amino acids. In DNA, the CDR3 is TGTGCCAGCAGCCTCCCTGGGCAGCCCCAGCATTTT. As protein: CASSLPGQPQHF.

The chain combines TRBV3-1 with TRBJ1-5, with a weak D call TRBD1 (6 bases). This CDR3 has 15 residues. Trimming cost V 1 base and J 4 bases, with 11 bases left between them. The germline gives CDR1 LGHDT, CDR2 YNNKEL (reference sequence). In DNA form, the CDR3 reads TGTGCCAGCAGCCAAGGGACAGTGGGAAATCAGCCCCAGCATTTT. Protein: CASSQGTVGNQPQHF. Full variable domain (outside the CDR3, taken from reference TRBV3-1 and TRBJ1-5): DTAVSQTPKYLVTQMGNDKSIKCEQNLGHDTMYWYKQDSKKFLKIMFSYNNKELIINETVPNRFSPKSPDKAHLNLHINSLELGDSAVYFCASSQGTVGNQPQHFGDGTRLSIL.

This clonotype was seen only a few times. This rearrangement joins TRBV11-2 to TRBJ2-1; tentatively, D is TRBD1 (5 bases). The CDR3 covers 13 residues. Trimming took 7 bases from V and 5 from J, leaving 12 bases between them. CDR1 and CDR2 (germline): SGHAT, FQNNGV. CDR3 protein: CASNRIGDNEQFF. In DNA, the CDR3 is TGTGCCAGCAACCGTATAGGGGACAATGAGCAGTTCTTC.

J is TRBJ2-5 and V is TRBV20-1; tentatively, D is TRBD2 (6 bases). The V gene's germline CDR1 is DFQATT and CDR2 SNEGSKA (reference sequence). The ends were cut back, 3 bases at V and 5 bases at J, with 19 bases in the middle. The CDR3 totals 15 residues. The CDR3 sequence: CSASPRDSLRETQYF. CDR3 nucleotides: TGCAGTGCTAGCCCCAGGGACTCCTTAAGGGAGACCCAGTACTTC.